These T cell receptor beta chains were read from a single sample in a study of tissue T cells after allogeneic stem cell transplantation. Clones were sequenced by immunoSEQ multiplex PCR, and TCRdb holds only the in-frame ones, with some missing. The sample carries 10,000 to 15,000 clones, 70% to 80% recorded once. This specimen was tissue from the right colon, taken at autopsy. Receptors were obtained from a woman aged 18-49 years with breast cancer. Both conserved end residues are part of each CDR3. The D gene is left open where the match is weak.

D: TRBD1
V: TRBV7-2
J: TRBJ1-3
DNA: TGTGCCACCGCGACAGGGCGTGGAAACACCATATATTTT
CDR3: CATATGRGNTIYF

D: .
V: TRBV7-8
J: TRBJ2-1
DNA: TGTGCCAGCAGCTCCCAAACGGGCGTAGAATACAATGAGCAGTTCTTC
CDR3: CASSSQTGVEYNEQFF

D: .
V: TRBV28
J: TRBJ2-2
DNA: TGTGCCAGCAGTTTATGGTGGGGAACCGGGGAGCTGTTTTTT
CDR3: CASSLWWGTGELFF

D: TRBD1
V: TRBV2
J: TRBJ2-7
DNA: TGTGCCAGCAGTCAACAGGGGGGCGAGCAGTACTTC
CDR3: CASSQQGGEQYF

D: .
V: TRBV11-1
J: TRBJ2-4
DNA: TGTGCCAGCAGTAGGCTCGGGGGAGCCATTCAGTACTTC
CDR3: CASSRLGGAIQYF

D: .
V: TRBV12-3/TRBV12-4
J: TRBJ1-5
DNA: TGTGCCAGCTCGCGGCGGGGGGATCAGCCCCAGCATTTT
CDR3: CASSRRGDQPQHF

D: .
V: TRBV7-9
J: TRBJ2-5
DNA: TGTGCCAGCAGCCCGGCGGACCGGCCAGGTCCACAAGAGACCCAGTACTTC
CDR3: CASSPADRPGPQETQYF

D: .
V: TRBV2
J: TRBJ2-3
DNA: TGTGCCACTCGACTCGAGAGCGGCAACACAGATACGCAGTATTTT
CDR3: CATRLESGNTDTQYF

D: .
V: TRBV1
J: TRBJ2-5
DNA: TGCACCAGCAGCCGGGGGGCGGGGCTCCAAGAGACCCAGTACTTC
CDR3: CTSSRGAGLQETQYF

D: .
V: TRBV19
J: TRBJ2-2
DNA: TGTGCCAGTAGTTTGGGACTCGACGCCGGGGAGCTGTTTTTT
CDR3: CASSLGLDAGELFF

D: .
V: TRBV4-3
J: TRBJ1-6
DNA: TGCGCCAGCAGCCAAGAGCAAAAGGGGGTTTCACCCCTCCACTTT
CDR3: CASSQEQKGVSPLHF

D: .
V: TRBV7-2
J: TRBJ2-2
DNA: TGTGCCAGCAGCTTAGCGTCCAGGGGGAACACCGGGGAGCTGTTTTTT
CDR3: CASSLASRGNTGELFF